This T cell receptor beta chain was documented in a study of T-cell reconstitution after alpha-beta-depleted transplantation in children. Molecular barcoding with unique molecular identifiers was used for the TCRbeta library. TCRdb reanalysed the PCR reads using MiXCR and keeps one entry per CDR3 protein. The sample has about 400,000 distinct CDR3 sequences; 20% are singletons. There are 15 residues in the CDR3. Trimming stripped 6 bases from V and 4 bases from J, with 19 bases between. Germline V gene sequence: CDR1 SGHTA, CDR2 FQGNSA. This clonotype was counted only a few times. Specimen: PBMCs from the stem cell graft donor, collected from the stem cell graft. The TCR originated in a human donor who donated a stem cell graft to a child with acute myeloid leukemia. The V gene is TRBV7-2, the J gene TRBJ2-7; possibly TRBD1 or TRBD2 for D (5 bases each). The CDR3, as DNA: TGTGCCAGCAGATACACCGGGGTGGGGCGTTACGAGCAGTACTTC. This sequence encodes CASRYTGVGRYEQYF.